Below are 23 T cell receptor beta chains sequenced from a single sample in a study of graft-versus-host responses after intestinal transplantation. The authors plated around 200,000 CFSE-labeled responder cells with around 200,000 irradiated, violet-dye-labeled stimulator cells. Repertoires were generated with immunoSEQ multiplex PCR, while TCRdb's copy carries only in-frame clones and drops some. The sample holds some 10,000 clones, roughly 38% seen once. Sequenced here: alloreactive CD8+ T cells from a mixed lymphocyte reaction culture, sampled before intestinal transplant. The subset was: CFSE-low proliferating T cells sorted from approximately 6-day pre-transplant mixed lymphocyte reaction (GvH or HvG direction). These TCRs come from a human patient who received an intestinal transplant.

The V call is TRBV10-2, the J call TRBJ2-7; a weak D match, TRBD1 (5 bases). CDR1 is WSHSY and CDR2 is SAAADI in the germline V gene. V lost 4 bases to trimming and J lost 5 bases, with 18 bases between them. CDR3 size: 15 residues. CDR3 in amino acids: CASSGVQEIGHEQYF. The CDR3 DNA reads as TGCGCCAGCAGTGGGGTACAGGAGATTGGCCACGAGCAGTACTTC.

The table lists this clone with a few counts. The chain has TRBV7-9 and TRBJ2-3; 14 nucleotides agree with TRBD2. After removal of 3 bases from V and 3 bases from J, the junction contained 2 bases not matched to a gene. Germline V gene data show CDR1 as SEHNR and CDR2 as FQNEAQ (reference sequence). The CDR3 is made up of 16 amino acids. The CDR3 here is CASSLGLAGETDTQYF. Written as DNA, the CDR3 is TGTGCCAGCAGCTTGGGACTAGCGGGAGAGACAGATACGCAGTATTTT.

The chain employs TRBV7-9 and TRBJ2-3; a weak D match, TRBD1 (6 bases). Per the germline V gene, CDR1 is SEHNR and CDR2 is FQNEAQ (reference sequence). The CDR3 totals 18 residues. V lost 1 base, J lost 5 bases, and 22 bases lay in between. DNA for the CDR3: TGTGCCAGCAGCTTAGATTCTCGACAGGTTTGGTATCGAGATACGCAGTATTTT. Its translation: CASSLDSRQVWYRDTQYF.

In its sample, this clone is medium-sized. This CDR3 is CASSFGRVHEQYF. The CDR3 DNA reads as TGTGCCAGCAGTTTTGGCAGGGTCCACGAGCAGTACTTC. The rearrangement uses TRBV27 and TRBJ2-7; weak D call: TRBD1 (5 bases). V lost 3 bases and J lost 5, with 11 bases in between. Germline V gene lookup returns CDR1 MNHEY and CDR2 SMNVEV (reference sequence). This CDR3 spans 13 amino acids.

The table lists this clone with a few counts. The V gene is TRBV4-1, the J gene TRBJ1-2; 7 bases are a match to TRBD1. Germline assignment: CDR1 MGHRA and CDR2 YSYEKL. The CDR3 sequence is 16 residues long. J was trimmed by 1 base and V by 1 base; bases with no gene match: 6. Here the CDR3 DNA reads TGCGCCAGCAGCCAAGTCCCCGGGACAGATAACTATGGCTACACCTTC. Translation gives CASSQVPGTDNYGYTF.

By share, this clone ranks as medium-sized. The V gene is TRBV5-1, the J gene TRBJ2-1; no reliable D call. Germline V CDR1 and CDR2: SGHRS, YFSETQ. V lost 2 bases to trimming and J lost 1 base, with 13 bases between them. The CDR3 is made up of 16 amino acids. This chain's CDR3 is CASSLSGGVSYNEQFF. The CDR3 nucleotides read TGCGCCAGCAGCTTAAGTGGTGGAGTTTCCTACAATGAGCAGTTCTTC.

Comments on this clone: One end of the junction fails to match germline, which may point to a read error. The chain carries TRBV27 and TRBJ1-4; D remains ambiguous. Looked up from germline, CDR1 is MNHEY and CDR2 is SMNVEV (reference sequence). The CDR3 sequence is 13 residues long. The CDR3 here is CASSLIRDEKLFF. In DNA, the CDR3 is TGTGCCAGCAGTTTAATCCGAGATGAAAAGCTGTTTTTT.

This clone has only a few counts. The rearrangement joins TRBV27 to TRBJ2-1; 11 positions match TRBD2. V lost 3 bases to trimming and J lost 9 bases; unmatched junction nucleotides: 4. The CDR3 covers 14 residues. Germline V CDR1 and CDR2: MNHEY, SMNVEV (reference sequence). For the CDR3, the DNA is TGTGCCAGCAGTTTGGGGACTAGCGGACGTGAGCAGTTCTTC. Encoded protein: CASSLGTSGREQFF.

This clone turned up a few times. The chain recombines TRBV19 with TRBJ1-5, with D hard to call. The germline V gene has CDR1 LNHDA and CDR2 SQIVND (reference sequence). The CDR3 has 16 residues. The V end lost 5 bases, the J end lost 3 bases, and 17 bases lay between the germline ends. CDR3 sequence: CASSPRGDRFNQPQHF. The CDR3 DNA is TGTGCCAGTAGTCCACGTGGAGACCGATTCAATCAGCCCCAGCATTTT.

This clone was recorded a few times. The V call is TRBV4-1, the J call TRBJ2-1, with TRBD2 matching 11 bases. This CDR3 has 17 residues. V lost 3 bases to trimming and J lost 5 bases; unmatched junction nucleotides: 9. Germline V lookup: CDR1 MGHRA, CDR2 YSYEKL. CDR3 amino acids: CASSHPSLAGGNNEQFF. In nucleotides, the CDR3 is TGCGCCAGCAGCCACCCTTCCCTAGCGGGGGGAAACAATGAGCAGTTCTTC.

This clone was seen a handful of times. The V call is TRBV27, the J call TRBJ2-3, with D maybe TRBD1 (5 bases). The CDR3 contains 13 residues. V was pared by 8 bases and J by 2 bases, with 11 bases between. Germline CDR1 is MNHEY and CDR2 is SMNVEV (reference sequence). CDR3 DNA sequence: TGTGCCAGCTGCCAGGGAAACACAGATACGCAGTATTTT. Translation: CASCQGNTDTQYF.

By share, this clone ranks as medium-sized (0.01 to 0.1%). Other nucleotide sequences in the sample specify the same CDR3. The rearrangement uses TRBV27 and TRBJ2-7, with 7 bases lining up with TRBD2. V was pared by 8 bases and J by 0 bases, with 7 bases of the junction left unmatched. Germline CDR1 MNHEY, CDR2 SMNVEV (reference sequence). The CDR3 has 14 amino acids. CDR3 DNA sequence: TGTGCCAGCTCATCTGGCGGGAGCTCCTACGAGCAGTACTTC. Residues: CASSSGGSSYEQYF.

The genes are TRBV9 and TRBJ2-1, with TRBD2 matching 7 bases. Germline V CDR1 and CDR2: SGDLS, YYNGEE. The CDR3 runs 15 residues. V trimming: 3 bases; J trimming: 1 base; junction bases outside the gene matches: 4. CDR3 residues: CASSAPSGSYNEQFF. The CDR3 coding sequence is TGTGCCAGCAGCGCTCCTAGCGGTTCCTACAATGAGCAGTTCTTC.

The V gene is TRBV6-6, the J gene TRBJ2-2, with D tentatively TRBD1 (5 bases). V was trimmed by 8 bases and J by 4 bases, leaving 17 bases between them. The CDR3 sequence is 15 residues long. The germline gives CDR1 MNHNY, CDR2 SVGAGI (reference sequence). The CDR3 spells CASHNTAGFTGELFF. The CDR3 DNA reads TGTGCCAGCCATAACACGGCAGGGTTCACCGGGGAGCTGTTTTTT.

A few counts support this clone. The V gene is TRBV5-5, the J gene TRBJ2-3; D perhaps matches TRBD2 (6 bases). V was shortened by 4 bases and J by 5 bases, with 17 bases between the two germline ends. Germline CDR1 is SGHKS and CDR2 is YYEKEE (reference sequence). The CDR3 contains 15 residues. CDR3 sequence (DNA): TGTGCCAGCAGCCAAGATCCCGGGGGTGGAGATACGCAGTATTTT. Translated: CASSQDPGGGDTQYF. Together with reference TRBV5-5 and TRBJ2-3, the CDR3 gives the full variable domain: DAGVTQSPTHLIKTRGQQVTLRCSPISGHKSVSWYQQVLGQGPQFIFQYYEKEERGRGNFPDRFSARQFPNYSSELNVNALLLGDSALYLCASSQDPGGGDTQYFGPGTRLTVL.

Comments on this clone: The sample carries other DNA sequences with the same CDR3. The chain recombines TRBV21-1 with TRBJ1-4. TRBV21-1 is termed a pseudogene. CDR3 size: 15 residues. In DNA, the CDR3 is TGTGCCAGCAGCTCCGGGGGAGCTGGTAATGAAAAACTGTTTTTT. This sequence encodes CASSSGGAGNEKLFF.

The chain has TRBV6-5 and TRBJ1-6; no firm D call. CDR1 is MNHEY and CDR2 is SVGAGI in the germline V gene. Trimming pared 4 bases from V and 6 bases from J, leaving 16 bases between. This CDR3 spans 16 amino acids. The CDR3: CASSLAVFAPNSPLHF. The DNA for the CDR3 is TGTGCCAGCAGTTTGGCGGTTTTTGCCCCTAATTCACCCCTCCACTTT.

This clone was observed a handful of times. V usage is TRBV28 and J usage is TRBJ1-1; possible D gene TRBD1, 5 bases. V shed 8 bases and J shed 5 bases, with 15 bases lying between them. Germline CDR1 reads MDHEN; CDR2 reads SYDVKM. This CDR3 has 13 residues. CDR3 in DNA: TGTGCCAGCCACCGGGGGGGGAGAACTGAAGCTTTCTTT. Its translation is CASHRGGRTEAFF.

This clone was counted between two and nine times. The gene calls are TRBV6-5 and TRBJ2-7; maybe TRBD2 (5 bases). In germline, CDR1 is MNHEY, CDR2 SVGAGI. V lost 5 bases and J 4 bases, leaving 15 bases between the germline ends. The CDR3 has 14 residues. The CDR3 DNA reads TGTGCCAGCAGTGAATTCGGGGAAAGGTACGAGCAGTACTTC. Protein product: CASSEFGERYEQYF.

The chain has TRBV28 and TRBJ2-7, with 7 nucleotides matching TRBD1. In germline, CDR1 is MDHEN, CDR2 SYDVKM. The length of the CDR3 is 20 residues. J gave up 3 bases and V 3 bases, and 23 bases lay outside the gene matches. CDR3 DNA sequence: TGTGCCAGCAGTTTCCCCGCACCGGGGACAGCCGGTAGCTTTTTCTACGAGCAGTACTTC. As protein: CASSFPAPGTAGSFFYEQYF.

This chain links TRBV27 with TRBJ2-7, with D possibly TRBD1 on 5 matching bases. Trimming removed 2 bases from V and 3 bases from J, with 11 bases in between. CDR1 is MNHEY, CDR2 SMNVEV, per germline (reference sequence). The length of the CDR3 is 14 residues. The CDR3 region has the DNA TGTGCCAGCAGTTTAGGCCGACAGTACTACGAGCAGTACTTC. Its protein product is CASSLGRQYYEQYF.

This clone is medium-sized. The J gene is TRBJ1-1, the V gene TRBV5-4, with a weak D call TRBD1 (5 bases). Germline V gene data show CDR1 as SGHNT and CDR2 as YYREEE (reference sequence). The V and J ends lost 3 bases and 7 bases respectively, with 10 bases between them. CDR3 length equals 12 residues. The CDR3 bases are TGTGCCAGCAGCTGGGGCGGGGTTGAAGCTTTCTTT. It translates to CASSWGGVEAFF.

This rearrangement joins TRBV28 to TRBJ2-7; D is possibly TRBD1 (7 bases). CDR1 and CDR2 (germline): MDHEN, SYDVKM. This CDR3 is 15 amino acids long. V was cut by 4 bases and J by 2 bases, with 15 bases left in between. As DNA, the CDR3 is TGTGCCAGCAGTTCCACCAGGGGGAGGCCCTACGAGCAGTACTTC. It codes for CASSSTRGRPYEQYF. Full variable domain (remainder filled in from reference TRBV28 and TRBJ2-7): DVKVTQSSRYLVKRTGEKVFLECVQDMDHENMFWYRQDPGLGLRLIYFSYDVKMKEKGDIPEGYSVSREKKERFSLILESASTNQTSMYLCASSSTRGRPYEQYFGPGTRLTVT.